The sequence of this TCR beta chain was determined in a study of OX40 agonist ivuxolimab in advanced cancers. Study context: Ivuxolimab, which patients received intravenously every 2 weeks, was dosed at 0.01 to 10 mg/kg. Enrollees could have had prior anti-PD-1, anti-PD-L1 or anti-CTLA-4 therapy, which 35% to 40% had received.

To note about this clone: Its target is not known.

Trimming took 5 bases from V and 8 from J, leaving 9 bases between them. Germline-derived CDR1 and CDR2 are SGHAT and FQNNGV. The CDR3 runs 11 residues. Only in-frame clones appear in the TCRdb table, and some are missing; sequencing was by immunoSEQ multiplex PCR. The top ten clones hold approximately 0.35% of a sample with 55,000 to 65,000 clones, around 90% of them seen once. Study-wide results and limits: By week 6 at 0.1 to 3.0 mg/kg, blood CD4+ and CD8+ T cells had expanded clonally. Among the lowest levels of clonal expansion were found in partial responders at 0.1-3.0 mg/kg.

The sequenced sample was CD4+ or CD8+ T cells sorted from blood, obtained in a trial of the OX40 agonist ivuxolimab. The chain combines TRBV11-2 with TRBJ1-1; perhaps TRBD1 as D (5 bases). This clonotype was sampled from an adult with an advanced solid tumor such as melanoma, head and neck, liver or kidney cancer. CDR3 residues: CASSRRDEAFF. Written as DNA, the CDR3 is TGTGCCAGCAGCCGCAGGGACGAAGCTTTCTTT. Based on the CDR3 plus reference TRBV11-2 and TRBJ1-1, the full variable domain is EAGVAQSPRYKIIEKRQSVAFWCNPISGHATLYWYQQILGQGPKLLIQFQNNGVVDDSQLPKDRFSAERLKGVDSTLKIQPAKLEDSAVYLCASSRRDEAFFGQGTRLTVV.